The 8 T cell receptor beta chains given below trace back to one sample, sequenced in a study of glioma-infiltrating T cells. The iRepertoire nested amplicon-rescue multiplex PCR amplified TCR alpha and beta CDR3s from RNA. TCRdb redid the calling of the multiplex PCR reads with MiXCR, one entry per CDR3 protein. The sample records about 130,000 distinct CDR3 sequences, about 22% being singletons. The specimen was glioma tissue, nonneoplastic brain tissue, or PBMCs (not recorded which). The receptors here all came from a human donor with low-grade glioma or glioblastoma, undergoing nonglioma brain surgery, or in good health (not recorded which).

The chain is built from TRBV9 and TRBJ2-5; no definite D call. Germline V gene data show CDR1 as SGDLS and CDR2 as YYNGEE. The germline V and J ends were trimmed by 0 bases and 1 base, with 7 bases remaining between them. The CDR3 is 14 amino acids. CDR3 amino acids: CASSVGGSQETQYF. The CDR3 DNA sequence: TGTGCCAGCAGCGTAGGAGGAAGCCAAGAGACCCAGTACTTC.

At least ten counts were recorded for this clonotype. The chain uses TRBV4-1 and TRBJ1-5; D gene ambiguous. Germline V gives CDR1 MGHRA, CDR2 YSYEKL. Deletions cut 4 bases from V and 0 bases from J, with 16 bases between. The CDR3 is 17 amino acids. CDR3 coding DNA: TGCGCCAGCAGCCGAGTACCTGACACGGATAGCAATCAGCCCCAGCATTTT. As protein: CASSRVPDTDSNQPQHF.

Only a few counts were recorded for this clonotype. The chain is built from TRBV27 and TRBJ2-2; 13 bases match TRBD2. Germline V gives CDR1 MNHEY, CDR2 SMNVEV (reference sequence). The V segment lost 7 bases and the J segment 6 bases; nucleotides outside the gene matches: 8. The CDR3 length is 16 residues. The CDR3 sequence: CASTRLAGGPAGELFF. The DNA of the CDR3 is TGTGCCAGCACCCGACTAGCGGGGGGTCCGGCCGGGGAGCTGTTTTTT.

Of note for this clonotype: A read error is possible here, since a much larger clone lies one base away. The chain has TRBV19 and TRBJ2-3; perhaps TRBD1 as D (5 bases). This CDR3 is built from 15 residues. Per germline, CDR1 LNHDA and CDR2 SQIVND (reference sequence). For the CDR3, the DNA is TGTGCCAGTAGCAACACCCGTAGGGGCACAGATAAGCAGTATTTT. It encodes CASSNTRRGTDKQYF.

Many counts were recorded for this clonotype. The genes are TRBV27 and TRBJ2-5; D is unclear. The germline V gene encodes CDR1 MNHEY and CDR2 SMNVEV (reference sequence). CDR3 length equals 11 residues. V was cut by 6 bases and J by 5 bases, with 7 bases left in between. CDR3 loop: CASRYLETQYF. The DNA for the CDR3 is TGTGCCAGCAGGTACCTGGAGACCCAGTACTTC.

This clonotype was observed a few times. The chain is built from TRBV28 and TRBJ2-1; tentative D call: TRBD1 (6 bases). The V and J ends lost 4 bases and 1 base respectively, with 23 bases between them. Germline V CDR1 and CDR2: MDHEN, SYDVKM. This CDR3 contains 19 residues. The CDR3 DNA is TGTGCCAGCAGTTATTTGCAGGGGCCCCAGCGGAGATCCTACAATGAGCAGTTCTTC. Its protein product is CASSYLQGPQRRSYNEQFF.

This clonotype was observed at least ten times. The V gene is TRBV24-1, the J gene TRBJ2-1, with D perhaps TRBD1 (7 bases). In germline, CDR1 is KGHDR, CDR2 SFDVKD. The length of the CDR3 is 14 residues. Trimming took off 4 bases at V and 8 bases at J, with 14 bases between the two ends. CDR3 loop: CATSDSTGDYEQFF. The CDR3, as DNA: TGTGCCACCAGTGACTCTACAGGGGACTATGAGCAGTTCTTC.

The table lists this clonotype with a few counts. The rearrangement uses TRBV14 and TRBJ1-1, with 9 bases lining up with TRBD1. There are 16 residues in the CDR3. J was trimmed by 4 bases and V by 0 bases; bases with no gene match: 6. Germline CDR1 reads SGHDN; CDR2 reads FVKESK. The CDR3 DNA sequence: TGTGCCAGCAGCCAAGATAGAGGACAGGGGAGCACTGAAGCTTTCTTT. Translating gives CASSQDRGQGSTEAFF.